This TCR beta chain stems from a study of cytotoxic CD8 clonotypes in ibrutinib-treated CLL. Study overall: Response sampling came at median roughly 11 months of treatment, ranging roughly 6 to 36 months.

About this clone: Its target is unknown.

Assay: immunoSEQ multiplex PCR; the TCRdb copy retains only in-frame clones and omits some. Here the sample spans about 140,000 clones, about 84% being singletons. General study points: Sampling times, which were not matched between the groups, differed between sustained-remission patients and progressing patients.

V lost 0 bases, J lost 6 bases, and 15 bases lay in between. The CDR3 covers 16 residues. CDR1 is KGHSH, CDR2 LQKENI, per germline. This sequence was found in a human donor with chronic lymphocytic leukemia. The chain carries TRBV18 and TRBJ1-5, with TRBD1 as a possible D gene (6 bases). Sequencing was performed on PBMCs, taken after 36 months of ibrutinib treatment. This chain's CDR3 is CASSPPNRAYCQPQHF. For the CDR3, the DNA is TGTGCCAGCTCACCACCGAACAGGGCTTATTGTCAGCCCCAGCATTTT.